This T cell receptor (beta chain) was sequenced in a study of identical twins. Study-wide findings and caveats: Zero-insertion findings could be partly confounded by invariant cells (MAIT and iNKT cells). Within cord blood, abundant beta clonotypes carried fewer insertions, but memory repertoires showed no such trend. Instead of following the same donors, the conclusions were based on cross-sectional statistical analysis.

TCRdb re-analysed the 5' RACE reads in MiXCR, keeping a single row per CDR3 protein. The sample carries roughly 1.6 million distinct CDR3 sequences, around 29% recorded once. CDR3 size: 18 residues. V lost 0 bases to trimming and J lost 0 bases; unmatched junction nucleotides: 4. Germline V gene data show CDR1 as SGHDT and CDR2 as YYEEEE. This clonotype came up a few times. Its target is unknown. This sequence originates from a newborn girl in good health. This rearrangement joins TRBV5-6 to TRBJ1-6; TRBD1 matches at 9 bases. Sequencing used cord blood. CDR3 residues: CASSLGTGAFSYNSPLHF. In DNA, the CDR3 is TGTGCCAGCAGCTTGGGGACAGGGGCCTTCTCCTATAATTCACCCCTCCACTTT.